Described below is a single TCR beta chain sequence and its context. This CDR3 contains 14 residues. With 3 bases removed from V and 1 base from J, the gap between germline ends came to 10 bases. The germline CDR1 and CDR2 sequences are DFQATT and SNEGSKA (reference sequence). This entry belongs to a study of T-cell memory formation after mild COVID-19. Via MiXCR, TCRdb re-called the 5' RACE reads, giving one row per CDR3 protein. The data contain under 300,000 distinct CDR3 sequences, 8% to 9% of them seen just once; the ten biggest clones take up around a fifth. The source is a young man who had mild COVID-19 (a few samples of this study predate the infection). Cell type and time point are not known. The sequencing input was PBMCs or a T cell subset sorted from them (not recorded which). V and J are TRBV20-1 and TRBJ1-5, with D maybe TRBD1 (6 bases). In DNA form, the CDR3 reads TGCAGTGCTAGTACAGGGTTAAGCAATCAGCCCCAGCATTTT. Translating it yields CSASTGLSNQPQHF.